These T cell receptor beta chains were read from a single sample in a study of cytomegalovirus exposure and HLA in healthy donors. TCRdb's table, derived via immunoSEQ multiplex PCR, lists solely in-frame clones and lacks some. Of a few hundred thousand clones detected, about 90% appear once; the ten largest clones hold 3% to 3.5%. The sample consisted of PBMCs. All receptors come from a woman aged 25 to 45 in good health and CMV-seronegative. CDR3s include the opening cysteine and the closing phenylalanine or tryptophan. D genes are given only for firm matches. Size is stated for part of the rows, as once, few or many counts, or as a class when the clone is expanded.

NA,TRBJ2-7,NA,TRBV10-3,CAISELGLTYEQYF,TGTGCCATCAGTGAGCTGGGACTCACCTACGAGCAGTACTTC
NA,TRBJ2-7,NA,TRBV6-1,CASSPVDPAEQYF,TGTGCCAGCAGTCCCGTTGATCCGGCCGAGCAGTACTTC
NA,TRBJ2-7,NA,TRBV7-9,CASSFSSEFKYEQYF,TGTGCCAGCAGCTTCTCTAGCGAATTCAAGTACGAGCAGTACTTC
once,TRBJ2-7,TRBD1,TRBV14,CASSQHPGTVYEQYF,TGTGCCAGCAGCCAACATCCCGGGACAGTGTACGAGCAGTACTTC
NA,TRBJ2-3,TRBD2,TRBV25-1,CASSESPSGRATDTQYF,TGTGCCAGCAGTGAGTCCCCTAGCGGGAGGGCTACAGATACGCAGTATTTT
NA,TRBJ2-3,NA,TRBV27,CASSETGPDTQYF,TGTGCCAGCAGCGAAACGGGTCCAGATACGCAGTATTTT
few,TRBJ2-3,TRBD2,TRBV28,CASSTDLGLADTDTQYF,TGTGCCAGCAGTACCGACCTCGGGCTAGCGGACACAGATACGCAGTATTTT
NA,TRBJ1-4,NA,TRBV4-3,CASTPGRNEKLFF,TGCGCCAGCACGCCGGGCCGAAATGAAAAACTGTTTTTT
NA,TRBJ2-7,NA,TRBV6-1,CASSEVGIWYF,TGTGCCAGCAGTGAAGTAGGTATATGGTACTTC
NA,TRBJ1-1,TRBD1,TRBV13,CASSFRQGQPHMAFF,TGTGCCAGCAGCTTTCGACAGGGACAGCCGCATATGGCTTTCTTT
NA,TRBJ1-1,NA,TRBV2,CASSQTGFEAFF,TGTGCCAGCAGCCAGACAGGATTTGAAGCTTTCTTT
NA,TRBJ1-2,NA,TRBV19,CASHIGTKDGYTF,TGTGCCAGCCATATCGGGACCAAGGATGGCTACACCTTC
NA,TRBJ2-5,NA,TRBV13,CASSLGVEETQYF,TGTGCCAGCAGCTTAGGTGTTGAAGAGACCCAGTACTTC
few,TRBJ2-5,TRBD2,TRBV28,CASKPGTSGRKHQETQYF,TGTGCCAGCAAACCCGGGACTAGCGGGAGAAAACACCAAGAGACCCAGTACTTC
NA,TRBJ2-7,NA,TRBV6-6,CASTPTGSNEQYF,TGTGCCAGCACCCCGACAGGTTCTAACGAGCAGTACTTC
NA,TRBJ2-3,NA,TRBV5-6,CASSLAQGRTDTQYF,TGTGCCAGCAGCTTGGCCCAGGGGAGGACAGATACGCAGTATTTT
NA,TRBJ2-2,NA,TRBV27,CASSFALAETGELFF,TGTGCCAGCAGTTTTGCCCTAGCAGAGACCGGGGAGCTGTTTTTT
NA,TRBJ1-4,TRBD1,TRBV28,CASSLGGGGNEKLFF,TGTGCCAGCAGTTTAGGAGGGGGCGGGAATGAAAAACTGTTTTTT
NA,TRBJ2-5,NA,TRBV4-1,CASSQGVIHQETQYF,TGCGCCAGCAGCCAGGGGGTCATTCATCAAGAGACCCAGTACTTC
once,TRBJ2-7,NA,TRBV7-6,CASSPLLGSPYEQYF,TGTGCCAGCAGTCCCCTCTTAGGGTCCCCCTACGAGCAGTACTTC
NA,TRBJ2-7,TRBD1,TRBV5-1,CASSFSTGNEQYF,TGCGCCAGCAGCTTCTCGACAGGGAACGAGCAGTACTTC
NA,TRBJ2-3,NA,TRBV5-8,CASSSGGADTDTQYF,TGTGCCAGCAGCTCCGGCGGGGCAGACACAGATACGCAGTATTTT